This T cell receptor beta chain was documented in a study of T cells in tumors after PD-1 blockade. This CDR3 is built from 12 residues. The germline V gene encodes CDR1 SGHTA and CDR2 FQGNSA. The V segment lost 4 bases and the J segment 6 bases; nucleotides outside the gene matches: 1. Clones were sequenced by immunoSEQ multiplex PCR, and TCRdb holds only the in-frame ones, with some missing. This table has 45,000 to 50,000 clones, more than 60% appearing once. The sequence was obtained from a human donor with advanced basal cell or squamous cell carcinoma (not recorded which). Sequences were derived from PBMCs, sampled before anti-PD-1 therapy. The V gene is TRBV7-2, the J gene TRBJ2-7; 9 positions match TRBD1. CDR3 in amino acids: CASSSDRGEQYF. CDR3 nucleotide sequence: TGTGCCAGCAGCTCGGACAGGGGCGAGCAGTACTTC.